These T cell receptor beta chains were read from a single sample in a study of beta chain features in type 1 diabetes. Produced via immunoSEQ multiplex PCR; TCRdb's table is partial and in-frame only. This sample has around 340,000 clones, with about 20% found just once. Sequencing was done on a sample of naive CD4+ T cells from blood. The receptor set was obtained from a woman between 18 and 29 years old in good health. Both conserved end residues are part of each CDR3. Each record gives: CDR3 protein, CDR3 DNA, D gene, V gene, clone size, J gene. The D gene is left open where the match is weak. Clone size is stated in some rows and not others, as once, few, many or a class when expanded.

CAWSREDSNQPQHF TGTGCCTGGAGTCGGGAAGATAGCAATCAGCCCCAGCATTTT . TRBV30 few TRBJ1-5
CASSPRGGPFYEQYF TGTGCCAGCAGCCCTAGGGGGGGGCCCTTCTACGAGCAGTACTTC . TRBV7-9 . TRBJ2-7
CSVVNRADEQYF TGCAGCGTTGTCAACAGGGCAGACGAGCAGTACTTC . TRBV29-1 few TRBJ2-7
CASSFRVRRVEQYF TGTGCCAGCAGCTTCCGGGTCCGGAGAGTCGAGCAGTACTTC . TRBV11-2 . TRBJ2-7
CASIRGGNTEAFF TGTGCCTCCATTCGAGGGGGGAACACTGAAGCTTTCTTT . TRBV30 few TRBJ1-1
CASSLNTGADYGYTF TGTGCCAGCTCACTCAATACAGGGGCTGACTATGGCTACACCTTC TRBD1 TRBV18 few TRBJ1-2
CASSLRGGRETQYF TGTGCCAGCAGCTTGCGGGGGGGCCGGGAGACCCAGTACTTC TRBD2 TRBV7-2 . TRBJ2-5
CASTLAGVGNEQFF TGTGCCAGCACCCTAGCGGGAGTAGGCAATGAGCAGTTCTTC TRBD2 TRBV6-1 . TRBJ2-1
CASSEQPGQGIGNQPQHF TGTGCCAGCAGTGAACAACCGGGACAGGGGATCGGCAATCAGCCCCAGCATTTT TRBD1 TRBV2 few TRBJ1-5
CAWNLRGEGTQYF TGTGCCTGGAACCTAAGAGGAGAGGGTACGCAGTATTTT . TRBV30 . TRBJ2-3
CASSRDRLNTEAFF TGTGCCAGCAGCCGGGACAGATTGAACACTGAAGCTTTCTTT TRBD1 TRBV13 . TRBJ1-1
CASSFDLAGGQETQYF TGTGCCAGCAGCTTCGACCTAGCGGGGGGCCAAGAGACCCAGTACTTC TRBD2 TRBV7-9 . TRBJ2-5
CASSFRQGNGYTF TGCGCCAGCAGCTTTCGACAGGGGAATGGCTACACCTTC TRBD1 TRBV5-1 . TRBJ1-2
CASSLVSGYTF TGTGCCAGCAGCTTAGTCAGTGGCTACACCTTC . TRBV7-9 . TRBJ1-2
CASSLARPGLVEKLFF TGTGCCAGCAGCTTAGCCAGACCGGGTTTGGTTGAAAAACTGTTTTTT . TRBV7-2 few TRBJ1-4
CAWSQTGGGTGELFF TGTGCCTGGAGCCAAACGGGAGGTGGTACCGGGGAGCTGTTTTTT TRBD2 TRBV30 few TRBJ2-2
CASSESRLAGGPPWDNEQFF TGCGCCAGCAGTGAGTCTCGGCTAGCGGGAGGGCCCCCATGGGACAATGAGCAGTTCTTC TRBD2 TRBV10-2 few TRBJ2-1
CASSRDKNIQYF TGTGCCAGCAGCCGAGATAAAAACATTCAGTACTTC . TRBV5-4 few TRBJ2-4
CATLPGQGSYEQYF TGTGCCACCCTACCGGGACAGGGGTCCTACGAGCAGTACTTC TRBD1 TRBV28 few TRBJ2-7
CASSESGGSSRRETQYF TGCGCCAGCAGTGAGTCAGGCGGCTCCTCGAGAAGAGAGACCCAGTACTTC . TRBV10-2 . TRBJ2-5
CASSIAGPGTGLYNEQFF TGTGCCAGTAGTATAGCCGGGCCCGGGACAGGACTCTACAATGAGCAGTTCTTC TRBD1 TRBV19 few TRBJ2-1
CASRSSRDISYEQYF TGCGCCAGCAGGAGCTCACGGGACATATCCTACGAGCAGTACTTC . TRBV5-1 . TRBJ2-7